The next 31 T cell receptor beta chains were all read from a single sample in a study of PD-1 blockade in classical Hodgkin lymphoma (TCRdb year 2020). What this sample's time point label stands for: newly diagnosed, previously untreated cHL patient sample. Library preparation was by the immunoSEQ multiplex PCR assay. TCRdb retrieved this table from immuneACCESS and kept in-frame rearrangements only. Not all clones are present; in checked studies, unresolved V genes account for under half, and no reason is known for the remainder. The sample data list about 20,000 clones, and over 75% of these were observed just once. In total, the top ten clones hold about 7.1% of the sample. Sample: peripheral blood mononuclear cells (PBMCs). The receptors here all came from a human donor with classical Hodgkin lymphoma.

The CDR3 DNA follows: TGTGCCAGCATTTGTTCAGATACGCAGTATTTT. Amino acid sequence: CASICSDTQYF. The J gene is TRBJ2-3, the V gene TRBV6-4; no clear D gene. Germline-derived CDR1 and CDR2 are MRHNA and SNTAGT. CDR3 size: 11 residues. The V end was cut by 7 bases, the J end by 4 bases, with 6 bases between.

This rearrangement joins TRBV6-5 to TRBJ2-7; D unclear. The V gene's germline CDR1 is MNHEY and CDR2 SVGAGI. Trimming shortened V by 7 bases and J by 2 bases, and 15 bases separated the two germline ends. This CDR3 spans 14 amino acids. The chain's CDR3 is CASTFARKPYEQYF. The DNA of the CDR3 is TGTGCCAGCACCTTCGCAAGGAAGCCCTACGAGCAGTACTTC.

This chain uses TRBV27 with TRBJ2-5; 7 bases line up with TRBD1. The CDR3 sequence is 15 residues long. Germline loops: CDR1 MNHEY, CDR2 SMNVEV (reference sequence). Trimming cost V 7 bases and J 2 bases; bases outside gene matches: 10. The CDR3 loop reads CASTPSGGGQETQYF. CDR3 sequence (DNA): TGTGCCAGCACCCCATCAGGGGGTGGACAAGAGACCCAGTACTTC.

The J gene is TRBJ2-7, the V gene TRBV5-6, with D possibly called TRBD1 or TRBD2 (5 bases each). Trimming pared 4 bases from V and 7 bases from J, leaving 21 bases between. The CDR3 consists of 15 residues. Germline assignment: CDR1 SGHDT and CDR2 YYEEEE. The DNA for the CDR3 is TGTGCCAGCAGCCCGATCCTCTCGGGGACGTGGGAGCAGTACTTC. This gives the protein CASSPILSGTWEQYF.

This clone appeared once. This sequence joins TRBV19 and TRBJ1-1, with no clear D. Trimming took 3 bases from V and 5 from J, leaving 10 bases between them. Germline CDR1 is LNHDA and CDR2 is SQIVND (reference sequence). This CDR3 contains 13 residues. The CDR3 region is CASSIAGGTEAFF. The CDR3 nucleotides are TGTGCCAGTAGTATCGCAGGTGGTACTGAAGCTTTCTTT.

The chain links TRBV2 to TRBJ1-1, with D perhaps TRBD1 (5 bases). The V and J ends lost 5 bases and 4 bases respectively, with 11 bases between them. The CDR3 runs 13 residues. Germline CDR1 reads SNHLY; CDR2 reads FYNNEI. CDR3 in amino acids: CASSLGEVTEAFF. Here the CDR3 DNA reads TGTGCCAGCAGTCTGGGGGAGGTCACTGAAGCTTTCTTT.

In its sample, this clone was seen once. The V and J genes are TRBV10-3 and TRBJ2-1, with 11 positions matching TRBD2. The CDR3 has 16 residues. With 0 bases clipped from V and 8 bases from J, the junction kept 6 bases outside the gene matches. CDR1 ENHRY and CDR2 SYGVKD come from the germline V gene. CDR3 sequence (DNA): TGTGCCATCAGTGAGTCAACTAGCGGGAGTGGGGATGAGCAGTTCTTC. As protein: CAISESTSGSGDEQFF.

This clone came up a few times. This rearrangement joins TRBV29-1 to TRBJ1-6; no reliable D call. CDR3 length equals 13 residues. Per germline, CDR1 SQVTM and CDR2 ANQGSEA. V dropped 4 bases and J dropped 5 bases, with 9 bases sitting between them. Here the CDR3 reads CSVGGSNNSPLHF. CDR3 nucleotide sequence: TGCAGCGTTGGTGGCAGCAATAATTCACCCCTCCACTTT.

V gene TRBV25-1 combines with J gene TRBJ2-1, with D perhaps matching TRBD2 (5 bases). Trimming left V 7 bases short and J 12 bases short, with 25 bases between. Germline CDR1 and CDR2: MGHDK and SYGVNS. This CDR3 is 15 amino acids long. The CDR3 nucleotides are TGTGCCAGCATGGGAGACTACAAGGCTACAATGAGGCAGTTCTTC. Translated, it gives CASMGDYKATMRQFF.

V is TRBV2 and J is TRBJ2-1; TRBD1 or TRBD2 may be the D gene (5 bases each). The CDR3 covers 13 residues. Trimming cost V 8 bases and J 8 bases, with 16 bases left between them. Germline values: CDR1 SNHLY, CDR2 FYNNEI. CDR3 amino acids: CASRDPTWDEQFF. The CDR3, as DNA: TGTGCCAGCCGGGACCCGACATGGGATGAGCAGTTCTTC.

The chain employs TRBV6-5 and TRBJ2-1; 8 nucleotides agree with TRBD2. With V trimmed by 7 bases and J by 8 bases, 10 bases remained unmatched. Germline CDR1 MNHEY, CDR2 SVGAGI. The CDR3 length is 14 residues. In DNA, the CDR3 is TGTGCCAGCACCCGGGGGGGGATAAACGATGAGCAGTTCTTC. Translation: CASTRGGINDEQFF.

V and J are TRBV6-5 and TRBJ2-1; 7 positions agree with TRBD1. The CDR3 consists of 14 residues. Trimming removed 1 base from V and 6 bases from J; junction bases left unmatched: 3. CDR1 and CDR2 from the germline V gene are MNHEY and SVGAGI. CDR3 sequence: CASSYWDSPNEQFF. CDR3 DNA sequence: TGTGCCAGCAGTTACTGGGACAGCCCCAATGAGCAGTTCTTC.

The V and J genes are TRBV2 and TRBJ2-2; 11 bases align to TRBD1. The CDR3 has 16 amino acids. Germline V CDR1 and CDR2: SNHLY, FYNNEI. After removal of 7 bases from V and 5 bases from J, the junction contained 9 bases not matched to a gene. The CDR3 protein is CASTYYGQGATGELFF. The CDR3 DNA reads as TGTGCCAGCACCTACTACGGACAGGGGGCGACCGGGGAGCTGTTTTTT.

The V and J genes are TRBV25-1 and TRBJ2-7, with 7 bases that match TRBD1. The length of the CDR3 is 13 residues. Germline values: CDR1 MGHDK, CDR2 SYGVNS. After removal of 3 bases from V and 2 bases from J, the junction contained 1 base not matched to a gene. The CDR3 sequence: CASSEGQTYEQYF. CDR3 nucleotide sequence: TGTGCCAGCAGTGAGGGACAGACCTACGAGCAGTACTTC.

This clone appeared a few times. This rearrangement joins TRBV18 to TRBJ2-1; D unresolved. This CDR3 is 12 amino acids long. The germline gives CDR1 KGHSH, CDR2 LQKENI. The V gene lost 4 bases and the J gene lost 8 bases, with 9 bases spanning the gap. CDR3 region: CASSRLEDEQFF. The CDR3 DNA is TGTGCCAGCTCACGCTTGGAAGATGAGCAGTTCTTC.

V is TRBV18 and J is TRBJ1-1, with D maybe TRBD1 (6 bases). This CDR3 has 13 amino acids. Germline assignment: CDR1 KGHSH and CDR2 LQKENI. Trimming removed 6 bases at V and 0 bases at J, with 8 bases between. The CDR3 region has the DNA TGTGCCAGCTCTAGGGGGGTGAACACTGAAGCTTTCTTT. Translated, it gives CASSRGVNTEAFF.

CDR3 sequence: CASKLAGGRDTQYF. Written as DNA, the CDR3 is TGTGCCAGTAAACTAGCGGGAGGACGAGATACGCAGTATTTT. This sequence joins TRBV6-1 and TRBJ2-3; 12 bases line up with TRBD2. V trimming: 9 bases; J trimming: 5 bases; junction bases outside the gene matches: 6. Germline CDR1 and CDR2: MNHNS and SASEGT. CDR3 length: 14 residues.

The V gene is TRBV6-5, the J gene TRBJ1-2; TRBD1 aligns across 7 bases. The germline CDR1 and CDR2 sequences are MNHEY and SVGAGI. The ends lost 4 bases at V and 5 bases at J; junction bases unmatched: 4. The CDR3 sequence is 13 residues long. Written as DNA, the CDR3 is TGTGCCAGCAGTTCCGACAGGGAGTATGGCTACACCTTC. Translated: CASSSDREYGYTF.

The chain uses TRBV7-7 and TRBJ1-1; 9 nucleotides match TRBD1. CDR1 is SSHAT, CDR2 FNYEAQ, per germline (reference sequence). The CDR3 runs to 13 residues. Trimming cost V 5 bases and J 4 bases; bases outside gene matches: 2. The CDR3 DNA sequence: TGTGCCAGCAGCCTGACAGGGGGCACTGAAGCTTTCTTT. Protein: CASSLTGGTEAFF.

The gene calls are TRBV11-1 and TRBJ1-4; perhaps TRBD1 as D (5 bases). CDR1 is SGHAT, CDR2 FQDESV, per germline (reference sequence). This CDR3 comprises 14 residues. The ends were cut back, 4 bases at V and 3 bases at J, with 9 bases in the middle. Written as DNA, the CDR3 is TGTGCCAGCAGCTCTGGGGGGGCTAATGAAAAACTGTTTTTT. Translated: CASSSGGANEKLFF.

V is TRBV25-1 and J is TRBJ2-7, with a weak D call TRBD2 (6 bases). V lost 6 bases and J 2 bases, leaving 23 bases between the germline ends. The CDR3 extends over 17 amino acids. Germline V gene sequence: CDR1 MGHDK, CDR2 SYGVNS. As DNA, the CDR3 is TGTGCCAGCAGCGTCGAAACTAGCTCGCCACTAACCTACGAGCAGTACTTC. The encoded protein is CASSVETSSPLTYEQYF.

The chain couples TRBV18 to TRBJ2-7; D is perhaps TRBD2 (6 bases). V was pared by 3 bases and J by 4 bases, with 13 bases between. CDR1 KGHSH and CDR2 LQKENI come from the germline V gene. There are 14 residues in the CDR3. CDR3 DNA sequence: TGTGCCAGCTCACCGTCGCTCGCGGGGTACGAGCAGTACTTC. The encoded protein is CASSPSLAGYEQYF.

The J gene is TRBJ2-7, the V gene TRBV30; D uncertain. CDR3 size: 15 residues. Trimming removed 4 bases at V and 3 bases at J, with 19 bases between. Germline CDR1 reads GTSNPN; CDR2 reads SVGIG (reference sequence). The CDR3 protein is CAWTLGKEPVYEQYF. The CDR3 DNA reads as TGTGCCTGGACCCTGGGGAAAGAGCCAGTCTACGAGCAGTACTTC. Drawing the rest from reference TRBV30 and TRBJ2-7, the complete variable domain is SQTIHQWPATLVQPVGSPLSLECTVEGTSNPNLYWYRQAAGRGLQLLFYSVGIGQISSEVPQNLSASRPQDRQFILSSKKLLLSDSGFYLCAWTLGKEPVYEQYFGPGTRLTVT.

The V call is TRBV2, the J call TRBJ2-7; 11 bases fit TRBD2. V shed 3 bases, J shed 10 bases, and the junction held 5 bases outside the gene matches. The CDR3 runs to 13 residues. CDR1 and CDR2 (germline): SNHLY, FYNNEI. The CDR3 is CASSEATSGAQYF. Here the CDR3 DNA reads TGTGCCAGCAGTGAGGCGACTAGCGGGGCACAGTACTTC.

J is TRBJ1-4 and V is TRBV7-9, with D maybe TRBD1 (6 bases). This CDR3 is built from 16 residues. In germline, CDR1 is SEHNR, CDR2 FQNEAQ (reference sequence). V lost 5 bases, J lost 2 bases, and 15 bases lay in between. The CDR3 nucleotides read TGTGCCAGCAGCCTAGAGGGGGGCTTCACTAATGAAAAACTGTTTTTT. It encodes CASSLEGGFTNEKLFF.

This rearrangement joins TRBV9 to TRBJ2-5, with D possibly being TRBD1 (6 bases). Trimming took off 3 bases at V and 5 bases at J, with 11 bases between the two ends. This CDR3 spans 13 amino acids. Germline V lookup: CDR1 SGDLS, CDR2 YYNGEE. CDR3 in DNA: TGTGCCAGCAGCGCTACAGGGATCGAGACCCAGTACTTC. Residues: CASSATGIETQYF.

V is TRBV5-4 and J is TRBJ2-1; perhaps TRBD1 as D (5 bases). The length of the CDR3 is 15 residues. Trimming left V 0 bases short and J 0 bases short, with 7 bases between. Germline CDR1 SGHNT, CDR2 YYREEE (reference sequence). This chain's CDR3 is CASSLGQSSYNEQFF. CDR3 sequence (DNA): TGTGCCAGCAGCTTGGGACAGAGCTCCTACAATGAGCAGTTCTTC.

V is TRBV25-1 and J is TRBJ2-7; D remains unclear. V was shortened by 4 bases and J by 3 bases, with 4 bases between the two germline ends. Germline V gene data show CDR1 as MGHDK and CDR2 as SYGVNS. The CDR3 consists of 11 residues. The CDR3 loop reads CASSAHYEQYF. For the CDR3, the DNA is TGTGCCAGCAGTGCACACTACGAGCAGTACTTC.

CDR3: CASSLSFVGRATEAFF. The CDR3 nucleotides read TGTGCCAGCAGCTTATCGTTCGTGGGCAGGGCCACTGAAGCTTTCTTT. The V gene is TRBV7-8, the J gene TRBJ1-1; D is perhaps TRBD1 (5 bases). The V and J ends lost 2 bases and 4 bases respectively, with 17 bases between them. Germline assignment: CDR1 SGHVS and CDR2 FQNEAQ. There are 16 residues in the CDR3.

This chain joins TRBV7-8 and TRBJ2-1; 8 bases map to TRBD2. V was pared by 0 bases and J by 7 bases, with 8 bases of the junction left unmatched. This CDR3 spans 16 amino acids. CDR1 SGHVS and CDR2 FQNEAQ come from the germline V gene. CDR3 in DNA: TGTGCCAGCAGCTTAGCAACAGCGGGGGTTTTGAATGAGCAGTTCTTC. Its translation: CASSLATAGVLNEQFF.

This clone was observed a single time. The CDR3 sequence is CASSLFQNTGELFF. Written as DNA, the CDR3 is TGTGCCAGCAGTTTATTCCAGAACACCGGGGAGCTGTTTTTT. The V call is TRBV27, the J call TRBJ2-2; D gene ambiguous. Trimming left V 1 base short and J 1 base short, with 4 bases between. This CDR3 has 14 residues. The V gene's germline CDR1 is MNHEY and CDR2 SMNVEV (reference sequence).